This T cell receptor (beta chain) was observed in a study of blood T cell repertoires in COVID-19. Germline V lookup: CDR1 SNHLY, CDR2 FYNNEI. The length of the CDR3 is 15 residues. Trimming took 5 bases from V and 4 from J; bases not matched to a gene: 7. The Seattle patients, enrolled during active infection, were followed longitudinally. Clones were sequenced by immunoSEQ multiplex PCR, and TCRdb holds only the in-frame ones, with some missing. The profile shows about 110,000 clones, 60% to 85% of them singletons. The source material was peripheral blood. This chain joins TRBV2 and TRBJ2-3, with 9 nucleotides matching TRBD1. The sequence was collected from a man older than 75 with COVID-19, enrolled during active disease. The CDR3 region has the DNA TGTGCCAGCAGTACTCGGACAGGGGCGTCAGATACGCAGTATTTT. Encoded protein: CASSTRTGASDTQYF.